This entry concerns a single T cell receptor (beta chain). Its specificity is not known. This entry belongs to a study of T cell repertoires in cytomegalovirus infection. TCRdb reanalysed the reads using MiXCR and keeps one entry per CDR3 protein. The sample consists of about 350,000 distinct CDR3 sequences, roughly a third of them appearing once. With 3 bases clipped from V and 5 bases from J, the junction kept 8 bases outside the gene matches. Germline values: CDR1 LGHNA, CDR2 YSLEER. The CDR3 has 15 residues. The study, taken as a whole, reports: Summed frequency of public TCR beta families distinguished CMV carriers with the relevant HLA. CMV-specific HLA-C-restricted TCR beta clonotypes dominated the ex vivo response.

The input for sequencing was cultured PBMCs, taken from culture after CMV antigen stimulation. V gene TRBV4-3 combines with J gene TRBJ1-1; TRBD1 agrees at 8 bases. This receptor was taken from a human donor in good health (CMV status not recorded). Some clones in this sample may be carry-over from other donors' samples. CDR3 sequence reads: CASSHGQGLRTEAFF. In nucleotides, the CDR3 is TGCGCCAGCAGCCACGGACAGGGATTGAGGACTGAAGCTTTCTTT.